Described below is a single TCR beta chain sequence and its context. The antigen is undetermined. These data belong to a study of blood T cells in healthy people across ages. Overall study findings and caveats: Per-million-T-cell TCR beta diversity fell roughly linearly with age. Higher diversity and more naive CD4+ cells were features of long-lived donors, compared to aged donors. Reliance upon unsorted PBMCs precluded definitive naive versus antigen-experienced comparison.

A second PCR of roughly 6 to 12 cycles used a sample-barcoded 5' primer and a J-beta primer mix. Sequencing yielded, for each sample, at least 3 million paired-end reads carrying CDR3. From the 5' RACE reads, TCRdb called clonotypes with MiXCR, one entry per CDR3 protein. The data contain 790,000 or so distinct CDR3 sequences, just over 55% of them singletons. Germline loops: CDR1 GTSNPN, CDR2 SVGIG (reference sequence). CDR3 size: 12 residues. Trimming took off 5 bases at V and 5 bases at J, with 12 bases between the two ends. The sample was blood. The TCR comes from a man aged 40-49 years in good health. The rearrangement uses TRBV30 and TRBJ2-5; D is possibly TRBD2 (5 bases). The chain's CDR3 is CAWGGLLETQYF. Here the CDR3 DNA reads TGTGCCTGGGGCGGGCTGCTGGAGACCCAGTACTTC.